The 27 T cell receptor beta chains in this list originate from one sample, sequenced in a study of T cell responses to AZD1222 COVID-19 vaccine. Profiling relied on immunoSEQ multiplex PCR, and the TCRdb table lists in-frame clones only, not all of them. The data show over 110,000 clones, with around 90% seen just once and about 6% held by the top ten. Here the sequenced sample was peripheral blood, taken on day 0 of AZD1222 vaccination. The receptors come from an adult in good health.

V usage is TRBV7-9 and J usage is TRBJ2-7; 7 bases line up with TRBD2. CDR1 and CDR2 from the germline V gene are SEHNR and FQNEAQ (reference sequence). The CDR3 contains 13 residues. With 5 bases clipped from V and 3 bases from J, the junction kept 4 bases outside the gene matches. The CDR3 nucleotides read TGTGCCAGCAGCATTGGGACTAACTACGAGCAGTACTTC. It specifies CASSIGTNYEQYF.

This sequence joins TRBV19 and TRBJ1-5; TRBD1 agrees at 7 bases. The CDR3 has 15 amino acids. Germline V gene data show CDR1 as LNHDA and CDR2 as SQIVND (reference sequence). Germline trimming cut 9 bases from V and 2 bases from J; bases unmatched to any gene: 10. This CDR3 is CASRTTGVGNQPQHF. The CDR3 coding sequence is TGTGCCAGCCGTACCACAGGGGTTGGCAATCAGCCCCAGCATTTT.

The chain employs TRBV14 and TRBJ2-7; D not certain. CDR3 length: 12 amino acids. The germline CDR1 and CDR2 sequences are SGHDN and FVKESK. Deletions cut 2 bases from V and 4 bases from J, with 6 bases between. For the CDR3, the DNA is TGTGCCAGCAGCCAAAGTTTTTACGAGCAGTACTTC. Translating it yields CASSQSFYEQYF.

The chain is built from TRBV29-1 and TRBJ2-3, with TRBD2 matching over 10 bases. The CDR3 runs 14 residues. CDR1 SQVTM and CDR2 ANQGSEA come from the germline V gene. V gave up 6 bases and J gave up 2 bases; unmatched junction bases: 5. The CDR3 DNA reads as TGCAGCGTCCCTCTAGCGGGGGTCACAGATACGCAGTATTTT. Amino acid sequence: CSVPLAGVTDTQYF.

This clone is a singleton in its sample. This rearrangement joins TRBV7-9 to TRBJ1-2, with TRBD1 matching 7 bases. CDR3 size: 18 residues. J lost 0 bases, V lost 4 bases, and 14 bases had no gene match. Germline loops: CDR1 SEHNR, CDR2 FQNEAQ (reference sequence). This CDR3 reads CASSSPDRAHIANYGYTF. The CDR3 nucleotides read TGTGCCAGCAGCTCGCCCGACAGGGCCCATATAGCTAACTATGGCTACACCTTC.

In its sample, this clone was seen once. The V gene is TRBV30, the J gene TRBJ2-2; 12 bases agree with TRBD2. V was clipped by 0 bases and J by 4 bases; unmatched bases: 12. Germline CDR1 reads GTSNPN; CDR2 reads SVGIG (reference sequence). This CDR3 is 19 amino acids long. CDR3 DNA: TGTGCCTGGAGTGTAATGCGGACTAGCGGGATCGGAGGCACCGGGGAGCTGTTTTTT. Protein sequence: CAWSVMRTSGIGGTGELFF.

The chain carries TRBV19 and TRBJ2-1; possible D gene TRBD1, 6 bases. The CDR3 sequence is 17 residues long. The germline CDR1 and CDR2 sequences are LNHDA and SQIVND (reference sequence). Trimming took off 7 bases at V and 0 bases at J, with 19 bases between the two ends. For the CDR3, the DNA is TGTGCCAGTATGGGTACAGGGAGTCCAAGCTCCTACAATGAGCAGTTCTTC. It yields the protein CASMGTGSPSSYNEQFF.

This clone was observed once. The chain links TRBV19 to TRBJ2-7, with a possible D match to TRBD1 (6 bases). Germline V gives CDR1 LNHDA, CDR2 SQIVND (reference sequence). The V gene lost 5 bases and the J gene lost 0 bases, with 8 bases spanning the gap. This CDR3 region has 13 residues. The CDR3 DNA reads as TGTGCCAGTAGTCGAGGGGGCTCCTACGAGCAGTACTTC. Translation gives CASSRGGSYEQYF.

The chain combines TRBV27 with TRBJ1-6, with D tentatively TRBD1 (6 bases). The CDR3 has 14 amino acids. V dropped 5 bases and J dropped 5 bases, with 10 bases sitting between them. Germline V CDR1 and CDR2: MNHEY, SMNVEV (reference sequence). CDR3 nucleotides: TGTGCCAGCAGTAGGGGGGCGAATAATTCACCCCTCCACTTT. The encoded protein is CASSRGANNSPLHF.

The chain recombines TRBV7-8 with TRBJ2-7; unclear D gene. The V end was cut by 1 base, the J end by 3 bases, with 22 bases between. The length of the CDR3 is 18 residues. CDR1 and CDR2 (germline): SGHVS, FQNEAQ. The CDR3 region is CASSLGAPGSVKVYEQYF. Written as DNA, the CDR3 is TGTGCCAGCAGCTTAGGGGCCCCCGGGTCCGTAAAAGTCTACGAGCAGTACTTC.

This sequence joins TRBV19 and TRBJ1-1, with a tentative D call TRBD1 (5 bases). The CDR3 totals 14 residues. The germline CDR1 and CDR2 sequences are LNHDA and SQIVND (reference sequence). The V end was cut by 7 bases, the J end by 1 base, with 13 bases between. This chain's CDR3 is CASIPGGWNTEAFF. CDR3 nucleotide sequence: TGTGCCAGTATTCCGGGGGGTTGGAACACTGAAGCTTTCTTT.

The V call is TRBV28, the J call TRBJ1-5; D is possibly TRBD1 (5 bases). Germline CDR1 MDHEN, CDR2 SYDVKM. The CDR3 covers 15 residues. V was pared by 2 bases and J by 1 base, with 9 bases between. The CDR3 nucleotides are TGTGCCAGCAGTTTAGGACAACTAAGCAATCAGCCCCAGCATTTT. Its protein product is CASSLGQLSNQPQHF.

The rearrangement uses TRBV5-6 and TRBJ2-2; 8 nucleotides match TRBD1. The CDR3 extends over 15 amino acids. V trimming: 2 bases; J trimming: 5 bases; junction bases outside the gene matches: 5. CDR1 and CDR2 from the germline V gene are SGHDT and YYEEEE. Here the CDR3 reads CASSFGTGGTGELFF. The CDR3 nucleotides read TGTGCCAGCAGCTTCGGGACAGGAGGGACCGGGGAGCTGTTTTTT.

The chain carries TRBV3-1 (or the pseudogene TRBV3-2) and TRBJ1-2, with a weak D call TRBD1 (6 bases). Deletions cut 3 bases from V and 2 bases from J, with 13 bases between. The CDR3 contains 15 residues. The V gene's germline CDR1 is LGHDT and CDR2 YNNKEL (reference sequence). The CDR3 DNA reads TGTGCCAGCAGCCATACGGGGGCAGGCAACTATGGCTACACCTTC. Its protein product is CASSHTGAGNYGYTF.

V usage is TRBV18 and J usage is TRBJ1-5; D perhaps matches TRBD1 (6 bases). The V end lost 3 bases, the J end lost 0 bases, and 12 bases lay between the germline ends. The V gene's germline CDR1 is KGHSH and CDR2 LQKENI. This CDR3 is built from 16 residues. The DNA for the CDR3 is TGTGCCAGCTCACCCTTGGGACAAAATAGCAATCAGCCCCAGCATTTT. Translating it yields CASSPLGQNSNQPQHF.

The chain carries TRBV30 and TRBJ2-2; 13 bases match TRBD2. In germline, CDR1 is GTSNPN, CDR2 SVGIG (reference sequence). V trimming: 5 bases; J trimming: 5 bases; junction bases outside the gene matches: 11. This CDR3 comprises 17 residues. CDR3 nucleotides: TGTGCCTGGGGACTAGCGGGAGTGAACTTCATGACCGGGGAGCTGTTTTTT. This encodes CAWGLAGVNFMTGELFF.

In the case of this clone: Distinct nucleotide sequences in the sample also encode this CDR3. The chain employs TRBV30 and TRBJ1-1; D is undetermined. Trimming removed 1 base at V and 2 bases at J, with 5 bases between. Germline assignment: CDR1 GTSNPN and CDR2 SVGIG (reference sequence). The CDR3 covers 12 residues. The CDR3 protein is CAWSAQNTEAFF. For the CDR3, the DNA is TGTGCCTGGAGTGCCCAAAACACTGAAGCTTTCTTT.

The chain is built from TRBV5-5 and TRBJ2-5, with TRBD2 as a possible D gene (5 bases). The CDR3 loop spans 14 amino acids. Germline V gene lookup returns CDR1 SGHKS and CDR2 YYEKEE (reference sequence). V shed 0 bases and J shed 5 bases, with 11 bases lying between them. The CDR3 is CASSLGGSGETQYF. In nucleotides, the CDR3 is TGTGCCAGCAGCTTGGGAGGGTCCGGGGAGACCCAGTACTTC.

This chain connects TRBV6-5 to TRBJ2-1; maybe TRBD1 (5 bases). This CDR3 is 13 amino acids long. V lost 7 bases and J 9 bases, leaving 16 bases between the germline ends. The V gene's germline CDR1 is MNHEY and CDR2 SVGAGI. DNA for the CDR3: TGTGCCAGCACACGACAGCCCCAAACTGAGCAGTTCTTC. Protein product: CASTRQPQTEQFF.

This sequence joins TRBV24-1 and TRBJ1-2; 8 positions agree with TRBD1. V shed 3 bases and J 2 bases; nucleotides not matched to a gene: 4. Germline CDR1 and CDR2: KGHDR and SFDVKD. The CDR3 sequence is 15 residues long. Here the CDR3 reads CATSDRDRPNYGYTF. The CDR3 region has the DNA TGTGCCACCAGTGATCGGGACAGGCCAAACTATGGCTACACCTTC.

This chain connects TRBV7-9 to TRBJ2-7; D is undetermined. Germline loops: CDR1 SEHNR, CDR2 FQNEAQ (reference sequence). The CDR3 loop spans 12 amino acids. V shed 3 bases and J shed 5 bases, with 8 bases lying between them. This chain's CDR3 is CASSFWIHEQYF. The DNA of the CDR3 is TGTGCCAGCAGCTTTTGGATCCACGAGCAGTACTTC.

This chain connects TRBV4-2 to TRBJ1-3; no clear D gene. This CDR3 is 17 amino acids long. From germline, CDR1 is LGHNA and CDR2 YNFKEQ. Trimming pared 4 bases from V and 0 bases from J, leaving 16 bases between. CDR3 residues: CASSRSPQLSSGNTIYF. Here the CDR3 DNA reads TGTGCCAGCAGCCGCTCTCCTCAGCTGAGCTCTGGAAACACCATATATTTT.

The chain joins TRBV5-6 to TRBJ1-1; 11 nucleotides align to TRBD1. V was clipped by 2 bases and J by 5 bases; unmatched bases: 8. CDR1 and CDR2 (germline): SGHDT, YYEEEE. This CDR3 contains 16 residues. CDR3 DNA sequence: TGTGCCAGCAGCTTTGGAACGGGGACAGGGGGAACTGAAGCTTTCTTT. It specifies CASSFGTGTGGTEAFF.

This clone was observed once. The rearrangement uses TRBV6-2 or TRBV6-3 and TRBJ1-2; 9 nucleotides line up with TRBD1. Unmatched junction bases numbered 7, after V lost 5 bases and J lost 6 bases. Germline V gene sequence: CDR1 MNHEY, CDR2 SVGEGT. This CDR3 is 14 amino acids long. The CDR3 region is CASSLIGTGNGYTF. The CDR3 DNA is TGTGCCAGCAGTCTTATCGGGACAGGGAATGGCTACACCTTC.

V gene TRBV19 combines with J gene TRBJ1-1; D is unclear. There are 15 residues in the CDR3. Trimming took 8 bases from V and 0 from J, leaving 16 bases between them. In germline, CDR1 is LNHDA, CDR2 SQIVND (reference sequence). Here the CDR3 reads CASSQAVFMNTEAFF. The DNA of the CDR3 is TGTGCCAGTTCTCAAGCGGTATTTATGAACACTGAAGCTTTCTTT.

This clone has a single count. The genes are TRBV7-2 and TRBJ2-3, with D maybe TRBD2 (6 bases). Germline values: CDR1 SGHTA, CDR2 FQGNSA. V gave up 1 base and J gave up 1 base, with 9 bases separating them. This CDR3 has 15 residues. CDR3 nucleotides: TGTGCCAGCAGCTTAGTTCAGCGGGGCACAGATACGCAGTATTTT. Encoded protein: CASSLVQRGTDTQYF.

Remarks on this clone: The same CDR3 arises from other DNA sequences in this sample as well. This chain connects TRBV4-3 to TRBJ1-4, with D hard to call. The CDR3 runs to 15 residues. V was cut by 0 bases and J by 5 bases, with 10 bases left in between. Germline CDR1 is LGHNA and CDR2 is YSLEER. CDR3 region: CASSQDLGSNEKLFF. CDR3 nucleotide sequence: TGCGCCAGCAGCCAAGATCTCGGCTCCAATGAAAAACTGTTTTTT.